This TCR beta chain was sequenced for a study of beta chain features in type 1 diabetes. Study outcomes and limitations: Significant though moderate, a shortening of TCRB CDR3s appeared in all four CD4+ subsets of Type 1 diabetes patients.

The germline CDR1 and CDR2 sequences are SGHTA and FQGNSA. Deletions cut 6 bases from V and 5 bases from J, with 20 bases between. The CDR3 is made up of 16 amino acids. Sequencing targeted expressed TCRB transcripts, as all isolated RNA had been reverse transcribed. Generated by immunoSEQ multiplex PCR, the TCRdb table keeps only in-frame clones and is missing some. Seen here are 350,000 to 450,000 clones, roughly 14% observed once, and the top ten hold roughly 0.04%. This clone was counted only a few times. The antigen is not known. Sequences were obtained from naive CD4+ T cells from blood. This chain joins TRBV7-2 and TRBJ2-1; TRBD1 might be the D (7 bases). The TCR sequence derives from a man aged 30-40 years in good health. CDR3 sequence (DNA): TGTGCCAGCAGTCCACAGGGGACCGGGAGTAACAATGAGCAGTTCTTC. This sequence encodes CASSPQGTGSNNEQFF.